This TCR beta chain was profiled in a study of identical twins. Broader study findings: Weaker excess sharing between twins was seen in beta out-of-frame sequences.

This clonotype was counted between two and nine times. Its antigen is still unknown. The length of the CDR3 is 17 residues. Germline lookup yields CDR1 LGHDT and CDR2 YNNKEL (reference sequence). V gave up 0 bases and J gave up 3 bases, with 15 bases separating them. TCRdb independently ran MiXCR on the 5' RACE reads; one entry per CDR3 protein. Here the sample spans 1.5 million to 2 million distinct CDR3 sequences, under 35% being singletons. This receptor was taken from a newborn girl in good health. V and J are TRBV3-1 and TRBJ2-4, with D possibly TRBD2 on 5 matching bases. The sample comprised cord blood. CDR3 amino acids: CASSQDLPGLGKNIQYF. CDR3 nucleotide sequence: TGTGCCAGCAGCCAAGATCTGCCGGGATTGGGCAAAAACATTCAGTACTTC.